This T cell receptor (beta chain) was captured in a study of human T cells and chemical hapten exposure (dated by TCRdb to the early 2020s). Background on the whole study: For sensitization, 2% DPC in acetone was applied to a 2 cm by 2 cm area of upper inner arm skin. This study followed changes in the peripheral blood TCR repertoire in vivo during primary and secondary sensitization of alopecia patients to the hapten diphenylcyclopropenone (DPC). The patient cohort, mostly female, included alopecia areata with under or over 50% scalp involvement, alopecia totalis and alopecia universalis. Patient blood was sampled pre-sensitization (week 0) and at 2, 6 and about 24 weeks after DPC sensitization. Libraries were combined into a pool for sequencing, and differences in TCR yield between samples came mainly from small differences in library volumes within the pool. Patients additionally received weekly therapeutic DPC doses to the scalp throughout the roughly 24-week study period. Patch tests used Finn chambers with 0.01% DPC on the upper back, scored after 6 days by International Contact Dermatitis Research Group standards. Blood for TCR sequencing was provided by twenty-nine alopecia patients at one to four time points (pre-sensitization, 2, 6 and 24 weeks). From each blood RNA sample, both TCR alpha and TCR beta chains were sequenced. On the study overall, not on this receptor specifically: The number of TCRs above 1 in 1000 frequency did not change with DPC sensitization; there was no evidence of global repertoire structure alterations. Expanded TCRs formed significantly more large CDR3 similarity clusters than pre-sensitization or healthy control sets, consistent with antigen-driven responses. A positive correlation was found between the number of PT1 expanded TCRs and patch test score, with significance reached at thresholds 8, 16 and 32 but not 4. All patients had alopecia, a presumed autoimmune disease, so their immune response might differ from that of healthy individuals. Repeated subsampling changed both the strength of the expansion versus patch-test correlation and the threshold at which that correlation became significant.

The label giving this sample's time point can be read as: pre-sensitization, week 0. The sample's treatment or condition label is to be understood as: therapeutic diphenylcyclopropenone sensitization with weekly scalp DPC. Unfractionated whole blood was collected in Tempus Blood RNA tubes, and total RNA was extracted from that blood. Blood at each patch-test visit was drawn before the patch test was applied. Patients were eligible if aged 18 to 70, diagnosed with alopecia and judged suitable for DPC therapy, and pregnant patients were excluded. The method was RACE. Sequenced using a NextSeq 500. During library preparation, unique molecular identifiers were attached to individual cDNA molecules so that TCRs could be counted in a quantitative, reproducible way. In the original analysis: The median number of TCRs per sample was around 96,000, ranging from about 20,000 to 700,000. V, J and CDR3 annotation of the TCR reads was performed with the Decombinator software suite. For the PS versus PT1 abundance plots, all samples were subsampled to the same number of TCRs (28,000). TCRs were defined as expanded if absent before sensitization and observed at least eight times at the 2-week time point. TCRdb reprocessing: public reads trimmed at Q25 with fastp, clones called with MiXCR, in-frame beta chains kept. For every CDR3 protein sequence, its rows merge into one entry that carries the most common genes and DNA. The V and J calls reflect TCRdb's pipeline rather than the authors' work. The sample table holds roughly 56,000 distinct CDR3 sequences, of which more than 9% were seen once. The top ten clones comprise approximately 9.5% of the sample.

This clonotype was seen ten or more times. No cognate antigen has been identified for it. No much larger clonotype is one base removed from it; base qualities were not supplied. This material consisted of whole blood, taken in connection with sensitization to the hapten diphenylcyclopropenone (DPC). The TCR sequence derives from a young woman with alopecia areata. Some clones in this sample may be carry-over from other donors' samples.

At the DNA level, the sequence is TGTGCCAGCAGTCCGGCCCGGGGACTGAGCAACACTGAAGCTTTCTTT. It is translated as CASSPARGLSNTEAFF. The rearrangement joined TRBV28 to TRBJ1-1, with a tentative D gene TRBD1 over 5 matching bases. The CDR3 numbers 16 residues from cysteine through phenylalanine. Only CDR3 DNA is held: 48 bases, read in frame from base 1. V and J lose 5 bases and 2 bases, and a span of 18 bases separates them. The germline V gene yields MDHEN for CDR1 and SYDVKM for CDR2.